This note documents a single T cell receptor (beta chain) sequence. What it binds is unknown. Amplification yielded TCR beta CDR3 regions, with RNA transcripts as the source. The HTBI set primed first-round TCR CDR3 RT-PCR. TCRdb re-derived calls from the multiplex PCR reads in MiXCR, one entry per CDR3 protein. The table records 450,000 to 700,000 distinct CDR3 sequences, roughly 50% of them present only once. Per the germline V gene, CDR1 is DFQATT and CDR2 is SNEGSKA (reference sequence). V lost 3 bases, J lost 0 bases, and 5 bases stayed unmatched. The CDR3 extends over 14 amino acids. The data were taken from a study of T cells in Graves' hyperthyroidism and ophthalmopathy. Points from the study as a whole: The model predicted ophthalmopathy a median about 6.6 months before onset.

Uncontrolled infection, other autoimmune disease, pregnancy or lactation led to exclusion. The chain joins TRBV20-1 to TRBJ2-7, with 7 nucleotides matching TRBD1. Material for sequencing was peripheral blood or thyroid tissue (not recorded which). This clonotype originated in an adult woman with Graves' disease, either hyperthyroidism or ophthalmopathy (not recorded which). The CDR3 DNA reads TGCAGTGCTAGCGGGACAGCCAGCTCCTACGAGCAGTACTTC. This gives the protein CSASGTASSYEQYF.